This T cell receptor beta chain was retrieved from a study of CD8+ T cells in alopecia areata (dated by TCRdb to 2017 to 2018). Regarding the research as a whole: The study used high-throughput TCRbeta sequencing to examine T cell clonal expansion in alopecia areata, in both the C3H/HeJ mouse model and human patients. Scalp clonality was compared among normal scalp (n=4), patchy alopecia areata scalp (n=8), and alopecia totalis/universalis scalp (n=8). Scalp tissue and sorted CD4+ and CD8+ peripheral blood T cells from patchy and totalis/universalis alopecia areata patients and from healthy controls were covered by human TCRbeta sequencing. The RNA source kit depended on sample type: the PAXgene miRNA kit for fixed scalp, the miRNeasy kit for PBMCs, and the RNeasy kit for mouse skin. TCRbeta CDR3 regions were amplified by immunoSEQ multiplex PCR using 35 Vbeta forward and 13 Jbeta reverse primers. Beyond this particular receptor, the publication reports: Compared with normal scalp, lesional scalp had higher clonality and more expanded CD8+ clones, particularly in alopecia totalis/universalis, a pattern that suggests antigenic drive. Unlike mouse skin, where gammadelta T cells dominate, normal human skin contains resident alphabeta T cells that get sequenced too, which complicates analysis of the scalp TCR repertoire. TCR sequences shared between patients were less clear than in mice, possibly partly because of HLA diversity in the patient population.

After PBMCs were isolated by density centrifugation and stained for CD3, CD4 and CD8, a FACSAria was used to sort CD4+ and CD8+ T cells. Scalp biopsies and blood samples were obtained from unaffected controls. The library was built by means of the immunoSEQ multiplex PCR assay. RNA was extracted from all samples and reverse transcribed into cDNA as template for TCR sequencing. First-strand cDNA was synthesized with SuperScript III using a 2:1 mix of oligo-dT and random hexamers. A synthetic immune receptor repertoire was used to measure amplification bias, and any remaining bias was corrected computationally. As for the authors' bioinformatics: Raw reads were preprocessed for error removal, and CDR3 was defined according to IMGT conventions as running from the conserved cysteine to phenylalanine. Clonality was computed as 1 minus the Shannon entropy, with the entropy normalized by log2 of the number of productive unique TCRs. Whether each scalp clone was CD4 or CD8 was inferred by checking scalp TCRbeta sequences against the CD4 and CD8 repertoires from sorted blood. This immuneACCESS table, as held by TCRdb, lists in-frame sequences with V and J called but not all clones. Of the missing ones, under half trace to an unresolved V gene in checked studies; the others have no known cause. Clone size and the V and J calls come from that table; the DNA yielded D and trimming. A total of approximately 150,000 clones appear in this sample, around 57% of them only once. More than 4.5% of the sample is held by the ten biggest clonotypes.

CDR1 SGHRS and CDR2 YFSETQ were looked up in the germline V gene. V is trimmed back by 0 bases and J by 3 bases, and the junction contains 5 bases that no gene match accounts for. Inclusive of the bounding cysteine and phenylalanine, the CDR3 is 16 residues long. The only DNA kept is the CDR3, 48 bases in frame from the first base. As to this clone: This clone's antigen is unknown. Base qualities are not provided; no much larger clone lies one nucleotide away.

The V and J segments used are TRBV5-1 and TRBJ2-1; TRBD1 matches 8 bases in the middle. The material sequenced was CD4+ T cells sorted from blood. This TCR derives from a human donor in good health. The CDR3 here reads CASSLDGDRGYNEQFF. The nucleotides are TGCGCCAGCAGCTTGGATGGCGACAGGGGCTACAATGAGCAGTTCTTC.